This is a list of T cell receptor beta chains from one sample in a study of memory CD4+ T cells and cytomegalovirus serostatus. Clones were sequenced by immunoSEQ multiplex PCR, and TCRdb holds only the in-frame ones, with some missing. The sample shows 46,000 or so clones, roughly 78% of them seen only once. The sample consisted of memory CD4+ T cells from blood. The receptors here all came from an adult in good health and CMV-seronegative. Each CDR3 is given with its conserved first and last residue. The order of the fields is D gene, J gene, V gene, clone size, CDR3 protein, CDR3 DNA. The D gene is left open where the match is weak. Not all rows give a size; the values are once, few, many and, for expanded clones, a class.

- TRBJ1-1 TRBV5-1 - CASSSRGRGTEAFF TGCGCCAGCAGCTCCCGGGGCCGGGGCACTGAAGCTTTCTTT
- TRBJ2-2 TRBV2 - CASSEARSGAGELFF TGTGCCAGCAGTGAAGCGCGGTCTGGCGCCGGGGAGCTGTTTTTT
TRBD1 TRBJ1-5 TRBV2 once CASSEADGQGNQPQHF TGTGCCAGCAGTGAAGCGGACGGACAGGGCAATCAGCCCCAGCATTTT
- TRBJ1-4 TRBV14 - CASSQNQQGGKLFF TGTGCCAGCAGCCAAAACCAACAGGGAGGGAAACTGTTTTTT
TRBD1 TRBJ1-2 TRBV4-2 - CASSQDGLLTGSPAYGYTF TGTGCCAGCAGCCAAGACGGCTTGTTGACAGGGTCTCCAGCCTATGGCTACACCTTC
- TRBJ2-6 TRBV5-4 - CASRSPGANVLTF TGTGCCAGCAGGTCGCCTGGGGCCAACGTCCTGACTTTC
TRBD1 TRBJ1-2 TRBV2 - CASSPSGQGAYGYTF TGTGCCAGCAGTCCTTCGGGGCAGGGGGCCTATGGCTACACCTTC
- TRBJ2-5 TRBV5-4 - CASSPETGSRETQYF TGTGCCAGCAGCCCCGAGACAGGCTCTCGGGAGACCCAGTACTTC
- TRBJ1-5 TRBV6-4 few CASSVTRPWDSNQPQHF TGTGCCAGCAGTGTGACTAGGCCCTGGGATAGCAATCAGCCCCAGCATTTT
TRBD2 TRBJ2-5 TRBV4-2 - CASSPGDPLLAGGPQGQETQYF TGTGCCAGCAGCCCCGGAGACCCCTTACTAGCGGGGGGGCCCCAGGGTCAAGAGACCCAGTACTTC
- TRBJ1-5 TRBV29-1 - CSVGGDEQPQHF TGCAGCGTTGGGGGGGACGAACAGCCCCAGCATTTT
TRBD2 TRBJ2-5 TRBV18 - CASSPGTSGGLWTQYF TGTGCCAGCTCACCCGGGACTAGCGGGGGCCTTTGGACCCAGTACTTC
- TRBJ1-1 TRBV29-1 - CSVLTGGKAFF TGCAGCGTCCTCACCGGGGGAAAAGCTTTCTTT
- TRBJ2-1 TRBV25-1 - CASSESGGRNEQFF TGTGCCAGCAGTGAATCCGGCGGTCGAAATGAGCAGTTCTTC
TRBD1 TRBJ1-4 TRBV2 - CASNQGGKLFF TGTGCCAGCAACCAGGGGGGGAAACTGTTTTTT
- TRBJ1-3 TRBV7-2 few CASSLVGHLQGTIYF TGTGCCAGCAGCTTAGTAGGTCACCTCCAAGGCACCATATATTTT
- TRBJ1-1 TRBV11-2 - CASSRFTGGAEAFF TGTGCCAGCAGCCGATTTACGGGTGGGGCTGAAGCTTTCTTT
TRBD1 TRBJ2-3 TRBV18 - CASARDRGSSTDTQYF TGTGCCAGCGCCCGGGACAGGGGGTCAAGTACAGATACGCAGTATTTT